The clone carrying this TCR beta chain appeared many times. Antigen unknown. The lymph nodes were axillary draining lymph nodes from breast cancer patients. The data are from a study of breast tumors, draining lymph nodes, adjacent tissues. This CDR3 is 14 amino acids long. From germline, CDR1 is DFQATT and CDR2 SNEGSKA (reference sequence). V gave up 6 bases and J gave up 4 bases, with 18 bases separating them. One entry per CDR3 protein results from TCRdb running MiXCR on the multiplex PCR reads. The table includes more than 85,000 distinct CDR3 sequences, approximately 21% detected once. Broader study findings: Compared with lymph nodes, tumors were less diverse; compared with nontumor tissue, more. The data were judged consistent with most tumor T cells coming from lymph node and expanding in tumor. Tumor T cell lymph node origin was a supported hypothesis, not proven.

The chain links TRBV20-1 to TRBJ2-5; D is possibly TRBD2 (5 bases). The sequenced material came from axillary lymph node tissue. The TCR was taken from a female donor with breast cancer. Some clones in this sample may be carry-over from other donors' samples. This chain's CDR3 is CSAHIARAGETQYF. DNA for the CDR3: TGCAGTGCCCACATCGCCCGGGCGGGAGAGACCCAGTACTTC.